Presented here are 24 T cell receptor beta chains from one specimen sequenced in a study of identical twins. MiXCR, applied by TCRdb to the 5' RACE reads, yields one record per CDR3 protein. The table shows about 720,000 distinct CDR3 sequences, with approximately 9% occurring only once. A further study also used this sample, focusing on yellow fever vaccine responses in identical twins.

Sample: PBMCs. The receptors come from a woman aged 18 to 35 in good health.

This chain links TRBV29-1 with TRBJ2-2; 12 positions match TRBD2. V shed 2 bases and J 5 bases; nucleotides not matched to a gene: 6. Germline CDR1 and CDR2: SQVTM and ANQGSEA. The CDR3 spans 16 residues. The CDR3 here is CSVETLAGGQTGELFF. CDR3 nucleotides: TGCAGCGTTGAAACCCTAGCGGGGGGGCAGACCGGGGAGCTGTTTTTT.

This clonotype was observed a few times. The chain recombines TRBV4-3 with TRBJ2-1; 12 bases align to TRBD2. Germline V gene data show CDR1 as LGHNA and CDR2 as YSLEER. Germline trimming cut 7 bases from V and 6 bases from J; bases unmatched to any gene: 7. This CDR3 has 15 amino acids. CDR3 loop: CASTPGLAGFNEQFF. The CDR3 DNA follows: TGCGCCAGCACCCCAGGACTAGCGGGATTCAATGAGCAGTTCTTC.

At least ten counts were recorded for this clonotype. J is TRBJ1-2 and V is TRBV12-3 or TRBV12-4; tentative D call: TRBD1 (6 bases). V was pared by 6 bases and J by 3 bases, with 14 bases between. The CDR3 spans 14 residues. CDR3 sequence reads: CASSDGQLHYGYTF. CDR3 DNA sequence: TGTGCCAGCAGCGATGGACAGCTACACTATGGCTACACCTTC.

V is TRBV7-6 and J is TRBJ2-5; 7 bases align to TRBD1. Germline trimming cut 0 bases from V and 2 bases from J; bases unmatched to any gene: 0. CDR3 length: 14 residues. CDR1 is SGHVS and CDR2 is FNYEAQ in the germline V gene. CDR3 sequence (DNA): TGTGCCAGCAGCTTAGCACAGGGGCAAGAGACCCAGTACTTC. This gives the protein CASSLAQGQETQYF.

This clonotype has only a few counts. CDR3 loop: CASSHIMNTEAFF. In nucleotides, the CDR3 is TGTGCCAGCAGTCACATCATGAACACTGAAGCTTTCTTT. The chain is built from TRBV6-2 or TRBV6-3 and TRBJ1-1; D gene unclear. Germline assignment: CDR1 MNHEY and CDR2 SVGEGT. Trimming took 5 bases from V and 0 from J, leaving 7 bases between them. The length of the CDR3 is 13 residues.

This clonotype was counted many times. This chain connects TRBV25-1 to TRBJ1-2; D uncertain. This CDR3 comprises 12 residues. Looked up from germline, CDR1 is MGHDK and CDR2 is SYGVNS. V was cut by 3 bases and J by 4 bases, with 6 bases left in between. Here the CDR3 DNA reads TGTGCCAGCAGTGACCAGCCCTATGGCTACACCTTC. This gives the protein CASSDQPYGYTF.

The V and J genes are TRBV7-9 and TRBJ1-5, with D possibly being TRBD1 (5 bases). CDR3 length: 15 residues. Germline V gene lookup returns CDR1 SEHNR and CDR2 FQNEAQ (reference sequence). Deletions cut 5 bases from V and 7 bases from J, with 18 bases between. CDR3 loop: CASSPIGEGRQPQHF. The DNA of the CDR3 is TGTGCCAGCAGCCCGATAGGGGAGGGGAGACAGCCCCAGCATTTT.

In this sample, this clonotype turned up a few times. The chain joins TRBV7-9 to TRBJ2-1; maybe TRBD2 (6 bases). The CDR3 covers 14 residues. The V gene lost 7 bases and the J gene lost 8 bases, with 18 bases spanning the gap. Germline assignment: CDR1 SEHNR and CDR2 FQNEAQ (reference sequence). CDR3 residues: CASIKVGRFYEQFF. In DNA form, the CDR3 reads TGTGCCAGCATCAAGGTAGGGAGGTTCTATGAGCAGTTCTTC.

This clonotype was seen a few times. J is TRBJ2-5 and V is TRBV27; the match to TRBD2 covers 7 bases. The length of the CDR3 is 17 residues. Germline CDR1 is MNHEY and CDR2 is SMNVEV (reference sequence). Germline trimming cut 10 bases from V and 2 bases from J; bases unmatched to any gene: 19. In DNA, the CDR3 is TGTGCCACCGGACGACGACGGAGCGGGGTGAAACAAGAGACCCAGTACTTC. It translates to CATGRRRSGVKQETQYF.

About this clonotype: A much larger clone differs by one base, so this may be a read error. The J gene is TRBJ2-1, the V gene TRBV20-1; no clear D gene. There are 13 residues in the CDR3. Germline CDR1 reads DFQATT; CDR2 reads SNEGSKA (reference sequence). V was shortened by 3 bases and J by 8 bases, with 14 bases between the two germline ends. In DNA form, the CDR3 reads TGCAGTGCTAGGTCCCCTCCGGGCGATGAGCAGTTCTTC. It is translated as CSARSPPGDEQFF.

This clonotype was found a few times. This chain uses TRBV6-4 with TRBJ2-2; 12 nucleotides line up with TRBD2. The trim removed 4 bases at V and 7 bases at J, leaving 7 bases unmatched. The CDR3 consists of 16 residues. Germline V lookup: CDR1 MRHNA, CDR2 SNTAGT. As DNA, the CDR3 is TGTGCCAGCAGTGTCGGACTAGCGGGAAGTAGCGGGGAGCTGTTTTTT. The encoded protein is CASSVGLAGSSGELFF.

Here the CDR3 DNA reads TGTGCCAGTGGATCAACAGGGTGGGAGCAGTTCTTC. Amino acids: CASGSTGWEQFF. J is TRBJ2-1 and V is TRBV6-5, with a weak D call TRBD1 (6 bases). The CDR3 runs 12 residues. V was cut by 9 bases and J by 10 bases, with 16 bases left in between. CDR1 and CDR2 (germline): MNHEY, SVGAGI.

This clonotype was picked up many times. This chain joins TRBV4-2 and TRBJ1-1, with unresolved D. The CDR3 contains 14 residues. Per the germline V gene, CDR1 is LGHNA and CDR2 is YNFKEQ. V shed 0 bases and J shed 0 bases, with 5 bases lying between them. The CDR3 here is CASSQEALNTEAFF. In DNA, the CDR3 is TGTGCCAGCAGCCAAGAGGCTCTGAACACTGAAGCTTTCTTT.

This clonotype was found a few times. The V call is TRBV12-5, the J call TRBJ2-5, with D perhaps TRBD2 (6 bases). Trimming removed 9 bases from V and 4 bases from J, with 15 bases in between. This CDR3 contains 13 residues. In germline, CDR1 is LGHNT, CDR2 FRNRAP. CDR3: CASSTGVRETQYF. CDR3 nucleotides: TGTGCTAGCTCCACGGGGGTACGAGAGACCCAGTACTTC.

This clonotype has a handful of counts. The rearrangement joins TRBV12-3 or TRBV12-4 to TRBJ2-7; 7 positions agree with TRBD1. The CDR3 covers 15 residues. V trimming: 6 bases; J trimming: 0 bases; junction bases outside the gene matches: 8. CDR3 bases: TGTGCCAGCAGAGAGGGGGCGGCCAGCTCCTACGAGCAGTACTTC. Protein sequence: CASREGAASSYEQYF.

The CDR3 region is CASSFIGQDFYEQYF. Written as DNA, the CDR3 is TGTGCCAGCAGTTTTATAGGACAGGACTTCTACGAGCAGTACTTC. This chain joins TRBV27 and TRBJ2-7, with TRBD1 identical over 7 bases. Germline CDR1 is MNHEY and CDR2 is SMNVEV (reference sequence). The length of the CDR3 is 15 residues. V trimming: 3 bases; J trimming: 3 bases; junction bases outside the gene matches: 8.

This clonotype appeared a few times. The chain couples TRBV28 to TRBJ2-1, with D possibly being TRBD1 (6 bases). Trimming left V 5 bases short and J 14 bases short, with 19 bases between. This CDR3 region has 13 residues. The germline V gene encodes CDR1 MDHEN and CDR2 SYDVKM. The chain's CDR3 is CASSPRPQGFKFF. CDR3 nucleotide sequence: TGTGCCAGCAGTCCGAGGCCCCAGGGGTTTAAGTTCTTC.

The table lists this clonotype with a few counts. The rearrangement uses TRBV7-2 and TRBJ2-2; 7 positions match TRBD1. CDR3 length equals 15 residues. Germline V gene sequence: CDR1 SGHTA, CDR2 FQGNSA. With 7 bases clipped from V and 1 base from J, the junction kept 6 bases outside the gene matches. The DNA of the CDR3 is TGTGCCAGCACGAGTAGACAGGGGAACACCGGGGAGCTGTTTTTT. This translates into CASTSRQGNTGELFF.

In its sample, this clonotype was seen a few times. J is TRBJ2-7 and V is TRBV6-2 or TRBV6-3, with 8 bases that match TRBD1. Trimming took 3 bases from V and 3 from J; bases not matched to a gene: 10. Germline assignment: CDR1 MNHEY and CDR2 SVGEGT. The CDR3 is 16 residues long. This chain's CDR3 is CASSYLSGTGDYEQYF. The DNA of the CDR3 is TGTGCCAGCAGTTATCTGTCCGGGACAGGAGACTACGAGCAGTACTTC.

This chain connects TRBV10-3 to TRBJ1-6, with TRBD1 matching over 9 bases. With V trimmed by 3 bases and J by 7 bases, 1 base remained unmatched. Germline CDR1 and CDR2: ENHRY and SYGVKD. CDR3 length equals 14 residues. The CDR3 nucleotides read TGTGCCATCAGTGAAGGACAGGGGAATTCACCCCTCCACTTT. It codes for CAISEGQGNSPLHF.

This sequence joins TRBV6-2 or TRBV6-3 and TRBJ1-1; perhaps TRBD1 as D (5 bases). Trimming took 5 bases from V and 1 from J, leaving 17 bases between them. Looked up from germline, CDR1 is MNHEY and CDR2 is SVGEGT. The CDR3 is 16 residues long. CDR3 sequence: CASSQWGGGANTEAFF. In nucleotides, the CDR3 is TGTGCCAGCAGTCAGTGGGGCGGGGGTGCGAACACTGAAGCTTTCTTT.

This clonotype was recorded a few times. CDR3 protein: CASSSNSGGRNNEQFF. For the CDR3, the DNA is TGTGCCAGCAGCTCCAATAGTGGGGGGCGGAACAATGAGCAGTTCTTC. The chain recombines TRBV13 with TRBJ2-1; D tentatively fits TRBD1 or TRBD2 (6 bases each). This CDR3 is 16 amino acids long. From germline, CDR1 is PRHDT and CDR2 FYEKMQ (reference sequence). V lost 4 bases, J lost 5 bases, and 18 bases lay in between.

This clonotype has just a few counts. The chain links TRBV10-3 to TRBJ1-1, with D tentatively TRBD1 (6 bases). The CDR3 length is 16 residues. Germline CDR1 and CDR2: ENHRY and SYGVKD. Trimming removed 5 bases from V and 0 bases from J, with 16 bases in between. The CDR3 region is CAISSDRDKLNTEAFF. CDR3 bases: TGTGCCATCAGTTCAGACCGGGACAAACTGAACACTGAAGCTTTCTTT.

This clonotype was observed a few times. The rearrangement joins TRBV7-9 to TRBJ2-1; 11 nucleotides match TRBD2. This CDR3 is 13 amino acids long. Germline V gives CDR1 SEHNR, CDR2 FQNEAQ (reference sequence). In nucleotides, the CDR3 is TGTGCTACGCTAGCGGGGGGTTCCAATGAGCAGTTCTTC. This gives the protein CATLAGGSNEQFF.